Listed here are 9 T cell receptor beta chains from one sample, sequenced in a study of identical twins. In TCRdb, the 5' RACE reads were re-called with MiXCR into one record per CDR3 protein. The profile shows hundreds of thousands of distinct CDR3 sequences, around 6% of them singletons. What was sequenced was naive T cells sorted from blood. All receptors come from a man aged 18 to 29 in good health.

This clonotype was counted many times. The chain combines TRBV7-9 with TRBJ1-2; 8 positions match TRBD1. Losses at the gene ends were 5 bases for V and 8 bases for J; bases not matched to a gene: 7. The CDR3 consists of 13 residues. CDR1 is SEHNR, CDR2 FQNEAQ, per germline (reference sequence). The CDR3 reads CASSPGQGWGYTF. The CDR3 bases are TGTGCCAGCAGCCCCGGACAGGGATGGGGCTACACCTTC. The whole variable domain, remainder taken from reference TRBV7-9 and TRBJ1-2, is DTGVSQNPRHKITKRGQNVTFRCDPISEHNRLYWYRQTLGQGPEFLTYFQNEAQLEKSRLLSDRFSAERPKGSFSTLEIQRTEQGDSAMYLCASSPGQGWGYTFGSGTRLTVV.

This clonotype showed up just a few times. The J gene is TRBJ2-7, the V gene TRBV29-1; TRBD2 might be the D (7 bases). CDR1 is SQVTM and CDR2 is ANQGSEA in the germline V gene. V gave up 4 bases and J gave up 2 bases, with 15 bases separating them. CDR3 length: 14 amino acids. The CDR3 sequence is CSVVAGGLPYEQYF. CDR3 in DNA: TGCAGCGTTGTCGCCGGGGGGCTCCCCTACGAGCAGTACTTC.

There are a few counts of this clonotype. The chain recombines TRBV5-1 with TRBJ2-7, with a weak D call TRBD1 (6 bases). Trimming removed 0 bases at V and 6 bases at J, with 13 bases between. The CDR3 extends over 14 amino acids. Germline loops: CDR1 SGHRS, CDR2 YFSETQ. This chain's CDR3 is CASSLAGVLSEQYV. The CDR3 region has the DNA TGCGCCAGCAGCTTGGCAGGGGTCCTCTCCGAGCAGTACGTC.

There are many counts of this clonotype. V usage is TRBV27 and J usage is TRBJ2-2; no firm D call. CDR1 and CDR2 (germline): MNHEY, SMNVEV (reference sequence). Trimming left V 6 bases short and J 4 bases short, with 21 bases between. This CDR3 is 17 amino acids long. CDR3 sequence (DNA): TGTGCCAGCAGGGAGCATGGGCTACCAACCAGCACCGGGGAGCTGTTTTTT. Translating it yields CASREHGLPTSTGELFF.

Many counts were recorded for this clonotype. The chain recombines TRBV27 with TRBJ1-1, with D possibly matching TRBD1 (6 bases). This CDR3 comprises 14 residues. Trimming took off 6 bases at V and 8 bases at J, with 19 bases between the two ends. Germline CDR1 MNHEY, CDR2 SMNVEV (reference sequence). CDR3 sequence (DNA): TGTGCCAGCAGCTCAGGCACAATCAGGGGAGAAGCTTTCTTT. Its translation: CASSSGTIRGEAFF.

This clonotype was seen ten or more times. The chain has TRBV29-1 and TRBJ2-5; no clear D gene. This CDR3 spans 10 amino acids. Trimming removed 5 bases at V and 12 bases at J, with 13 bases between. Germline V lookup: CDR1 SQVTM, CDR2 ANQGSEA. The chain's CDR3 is CSVRFRAEYF. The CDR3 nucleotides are TGCAGCGTTCGATTCCGGGCCGAGTACTTC.

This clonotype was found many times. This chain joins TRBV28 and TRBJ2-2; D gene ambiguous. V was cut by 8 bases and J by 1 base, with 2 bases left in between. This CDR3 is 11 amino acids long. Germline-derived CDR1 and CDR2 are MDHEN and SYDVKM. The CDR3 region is CASQNTGELFF. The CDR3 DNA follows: TGTGCCAGCCAGAACACCGGGGAGCTGTTTTTT.

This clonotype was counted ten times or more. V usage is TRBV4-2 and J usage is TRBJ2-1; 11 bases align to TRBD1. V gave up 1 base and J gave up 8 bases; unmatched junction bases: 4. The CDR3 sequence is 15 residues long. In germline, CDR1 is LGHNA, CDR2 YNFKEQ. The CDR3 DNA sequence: TGTGCCAGCAGCCAAGCCGGGACAGGGGGTTATGAGCAGTTCTTC. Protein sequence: CASSQAGTGGYEQFF.

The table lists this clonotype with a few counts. In nucleotides, the CDR3 is TGCGCCAGCAGCCCCAGAGGCAGGTCGGGCACAGATACGCAGTATTTT. Amino acids: CASSPRGRSGTDTQYF. The chain combines TRBV5-1 with TRBJ2-3; D gene ambiguous. Germline CDR1 and CDR2: SGHRS and YFSETQ. V was pared by 4 bases and J by 1 base, with 16 bases between. This CDR3 spans 16 amino acids.